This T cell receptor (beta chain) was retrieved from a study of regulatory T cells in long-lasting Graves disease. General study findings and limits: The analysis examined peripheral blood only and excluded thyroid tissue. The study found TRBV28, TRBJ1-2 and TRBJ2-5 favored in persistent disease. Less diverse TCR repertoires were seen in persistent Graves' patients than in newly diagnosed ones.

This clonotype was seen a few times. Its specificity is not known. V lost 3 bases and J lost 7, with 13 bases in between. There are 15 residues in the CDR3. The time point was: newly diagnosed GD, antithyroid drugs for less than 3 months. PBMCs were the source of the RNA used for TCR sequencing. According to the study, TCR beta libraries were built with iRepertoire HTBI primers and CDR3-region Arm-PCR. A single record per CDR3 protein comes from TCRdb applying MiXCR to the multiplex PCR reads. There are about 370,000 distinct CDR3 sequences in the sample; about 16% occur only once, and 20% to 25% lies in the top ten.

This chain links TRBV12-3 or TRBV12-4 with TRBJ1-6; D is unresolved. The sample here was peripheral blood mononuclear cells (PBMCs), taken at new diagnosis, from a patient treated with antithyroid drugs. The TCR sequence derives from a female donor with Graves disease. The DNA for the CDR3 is TGTGCCAGCAGTTTTAGGAACGGACCGAATTCACCCCTCCACTTT. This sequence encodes CASSFRNGPNSPLHF.